Listed below are T cell receptor beta chains from one sample, sequenced in a study of T cells in Graves' hyperthyroidism and ophthalmopathy. TCRdb reprocessed the multiplex PCR reads via MiXCR and lists one record per CDR3 protein. The table records 390,000 or so distinct CDR3 sequences, approximately 14% of them present only once. The sequencing input was blood. The source of these receptors is a man between 18 and 29 years old with Graves' ophthalmopathy. Each CDR3 is given with its conserved first and last residue. Each record gives: clone size, D gene, CDR3 length, J gene, V gene, CDR3 protein, CDR3 DNA. The D gene is left open where the match is weak. Size values are once, few and many counts, or a class for expanded clones, and some rows have none.

few,.,14,TRBJ2-2,TRBV20-1,CSAIWTLNTGELFF,TGCAGTGCTATTTGGACTCTGAACACCGGGGAGCTGTTTTTT
.,.,11,TRBJ2-7,TRBV11-2,CASKQNYEQYF,TGTGCCAGCAAACAAAACTACGAGCAGTACTTC
few,.,16,TRBJ2-3,TRBV2,CASTLKGTAGADTQYF,TGTGCCAGCACCCTAAAGGGTACAGCCGGGGCAGATACGCAGTATTTT
few,.,14,TRBJ2-7,TRBV7-9,CASSSQRAAYEQYF,TGTGCCAGCAGCTCCCAGCGGGCCGCCTACGAGCAGTACTTC
many,TRBD1,15,TRBJ1-1,TRBV7-8,CASSLGTGGWTEAFF,TGTGCCAGCAGCTTAGGGACAGGGGGGTGGACTGAAGCTTTCTTT
few,TRBD1,15,TRBJ1-5,TRBV11-2,CASSSRTGGNQPQHF,TGTGCCAGCAGCAGCAGGACAGGGGGCAATCAGCCCCAGCATTTT
many,TRBD2,16,TRBJ2-7,TRBV13,CASSLESGRERYEQYF,TGTGCCAGCAGCTTAGAGTCCGGGAGGGAGAGGTACGAGCAGTACTTC
few,TRBD1,15,TRBJ2-7,TRBV9,CASSVARDSSYEQYF,TGTGCCAGCAGCGTAGCTAGGGACAGCTCCTACGAGCAGTACTTC
many,.,15,TRBJ1-1,TRBV6-2/TRBV6-3,CASSYEPGSENEAFF,TGTGCCAGCAGTTACGAACCAGGCTCGGAGAATGAAGCTTTCTTT
many,.,14,TRBJ2-1,TRBV20-1,CSARGTYANNEQFF,TGCAGTGCTAGAGGGACTTACGCAAATAATGAGCAGTTCTTC
few,TRBD2,15,TRBJ2-7,TRBV13,CASSWGGDGSYEQYF,TGTGCCAGCAGCTGGGGGGGGGACGGCTCCTACGAGCAGTACTTC
.,TRBD2,14,TRBJ2-7,TRBV20-1,CSARDLGGSDEQYF,TGCAGTGCTAGAGATTTGGGGGGGAGCGACGAGCAGTACTTC
many,TRBD2,12,TRBJ2-3,TRBV20-1,CSAQTSGGTQYF,TGCAGTGCCCAGACTAGCGGGGGTACGCAGTATTTT
few,.,14,TRBJ2-1,TRBV6-2/TRBV6-3,CASSGTGVVYEQFF,TGTGCCAGCAGTGGGACGGGAGTGGTATATGAGCAGTTCTTC
few,.,13,TRBJ1-3,TRBV19,CASGTPPGNTIYF,TGTGCCAGCGGGACACCTCCTGGAAACACCATATATTTT
few,.,15,TRBJ2-3,TRBV4-1,CASSPRGEGTDTQYF,TGCGCCAGCAGCCCCAGGGGGGAGGGAACAGATACGCAGTATTTT
few,.,16,TRBJ1-6,TRBV27,CASSLGSVRGNSPLHF,TGTGCCAGCAGTTTAGGGTCCGTAAGGGGGAATTCACCCCTCCACTTT
many,TRBD1,14,TRBJ2-2,TRBV20-1,CSARTGGNTGELFF,TGCAGTGCGCGGACAGGGGGAAACACCGGGGAGCTGTTTTTT
many,TRBD2,15,TRBJ2-3,TRBV20-1,CSARSREVGTDTQYF,TGCAGTGCTAGATCTCGGGAGGTCGGCACAGATACGCAGTATTTT
many,TRBD2,18,TRBJ2-3,TRBV7-2,CASSLGRLAGGLTDTQYF,TGTGCCAGCAGCTTAGGTCGGCTAGCGGGGGGGCTCACAGATACGCAGTATTTT
many,.,15,TRBJ2-7,TRBV7-2,CASSFGGEPVYEQYF,TGTGCCAGCAGCTTCGGAGGGGAGCCGGTCTACGAGCAGTACTTC
many,.,15,TRBJ2-2,TRBV20-1,CSASLVQSRAGELFF,TGCAGTGCTAGCTTAGTCCAGAGTCGCGCCGGGGAGCTGTTTTTT
.,.,17,TRBJ2-7,TRBV4-1,CASSQDLVETFSYEQYF,TGCGCCAGCAGCCAAGATCTAGTTGAGACGTTCTCCTACGAGCAGTACTTC
many,.,12,TRBJ2-7,TRBV10-3,CAISESTYEQYF,TGTGCCATCAGTGAGTCTACCTACGAGCAGTACTTC
.,.,18,TRBJ2-3,TRBV4-1,CASSQERQRITSTDTQYF,TGCGCCAGCAGCCAAGAACGACAGCGGATTACTAGCACAGATACGCAGTATTTT
many,TRBD2,13,TRBJ2-3,TRBV11-2,CASAWREPDTQYF,TGTGCCAGCGCATGGCGGGAGCCAGATACGCAGTATTTT
many,TRBD1,15,TRBJ1-5,TRBV20-1,CSARAQTGLFQPQHF,TGCAGTGCTAGAGCTCAGACAGGGCTCTTTCAGCCCCAGCATTTT
.,.,12,TRBJ2-7,TRBV10-2,CASSEVRYEQYF,TGCGCCAGCAGTGAAGTCAGATACGAGCAGTACTTC